The 18 T cell receptor beta chains given below trace back to one sample, sequenced in a study of blood T cell repertoires in COVID-19. Generated by immunoSEQ multiplex PCR, the TCRdb table keeps only in-frame clones and is missing some. The table has 200,000 to 250,000 clones, 82% seen once. Sequenced sample: PBMCs or T cells enriched from blood (not recorded which). The receptors stem from a woman aged 55-69 years who had recovered from COVID-19.

This chain connects TRBV2 to TRBJ2-2; 8 bases align to TRBD1. Trimming removed 8 bases from V and 1 base from J; junction bases left unmatched: 3. CDR3 length: 14 amino acids. The germline V gene has CDR1 SNHLY and CDR2 FYNNEI. The CDR3 is CASRTGRNTGELFF. The CDR3 bases are TGTGCCAGCCGGACAGGGCGGAACACCGGGGAGCTGTTTTTT.

This clone was counted only a few times. The chain recombines TRBV12-3 or TRBV12-4 with TRBJ1-3; D perhaps matches TRBD1 (5 bases). The length of the CDR3 is 13 residues. Trimming stripped 3 bases from V and 4 bases from J, with 7 bases between. The DNA of the CDR3 is TGTGCCAGCAGTTTTAGGGGCGGAAACACCATATATTTT. Its translation is CASSFRGGNTIYF.

This rearrangement joins TRBV3-1 (or the pseudogene TRBV3-2) to TRBJ1-4; 11 nucleotides agree with TRBD1. CDR1 LGHDT and CDR2 YNNKEL come from the germline V gene (reference sequence). V gave up 3 bases and J gave up 6 bases; unmatched junction bases: 3. This CDR3 comprises 15 residues. The CDR3 loop is CASSQRTGGHEKLFF. Written as DNA, the CDR3 is TGTGCCAGCAGCCAGAGGACAGGGGGCCATGAAAAACTGTTTTTT.

The sample holds one count of this clone. Other DNA sequences in the same sample also yield this CDR3. The genes are TRBV7-2 and TRBJ1-1; 7 bases are a match to TRBD1. The CDR3 is 13 amino acids. The V and J ends lost 4 bases and 3 bases, in that order; junction bases with no gene match: 2. The V gene's germline CDR1 is SGHTA and CDR2 FQGNSA. The CDR3 reads CASSSQGDTEAFF. DNA of the CDR3: TGTGCCAGCAGCTCCCAGGGGGACACTGAAGCTTTCTTT. Full variable domain (remainder filled in from reference TRBV7-2 and TRBJ1-1): GAGVSQSPSNKVTEKGKDVELRCDPISGHTALYWYRQSLGQGLEFLIYFQGNSAPDKSGLPSDRFSAERTGGSVSTLTIQRTQQEDSAVYLCASSSQGDTEAFFGQGTRLTVV.

The chain carries TRBV3-1 (or the pseudogene TRBV3-2) and TRBJ2-1; 10 bases align to TRBD1. The germline V gene encodes CDR1 LGHDT and CDR2 YNNKEL (reference sequence). The CDR3 is 16 residues long. With V trimmed by 6 bases and J by 2 bases, 7 bases remained unmatched. CDR3 bases: TGTGCCAGCAGACCTGAGACAGGGGGCGCCTACAATGAGCAGTTCTTC. It translates to CASRPETGGAYNEQFF.

The gene calls are TRBV5-4 and TRBJ2-1; 9 nucleotides match TRBD1. Germline CDR1 and CDR2: SGHNT and YYREEE (reference sequence). There are 18 residues in the CDR3. Trimming took 4 bases from V and 9 from J; bases not matched to a gene: 20. CDR3 in amino acids: CASSSPGTGLGGSGEQFF. The CDR3 region has the DNA TGTGCCAGCAGCAGTCCCGGGACAGGGTTGGGGGGAAGTGGTGAGCAGTTCTTC.

The genes are TRBV10-1 and TRBJ2-7, with a tentative D call TRBD2 (5 bases). The germline gives CDR1 WNHNN, CDR2 SYGVQD (reference sequence). Trimming shortened V by 2 bases and J by 2 bases, and 7 bases separated the two germline ends. The CDR3 contains 13 residues. The CDR3 loop is CASSEGLTYEQYF. In DNA, the CDR3 is TGCGCCAGCAGTGAGGGACTTACCTACGAGCAGTACTTC.

The chain combines TRBV29-1 with TRBJ2-1; D might be TRBD2 (6 bases). Germline V CDR1 and CDR2: SQVTM, ANQGSEA. V was shortened by 6 bases and J by 5 bases, with 14 bases between the two germline ends. This CDR3 is 13 amino acids long. The CDR3, as DNA: TGCAGCGTAACACCGGGACTTGACAATGAGCAGTTCTTC. This encodes CSVTPGLDNEQFF.

The CDR3 region has the DNA TGTGCCAGCAGTTACTCGATCAGGGTGGGTGAGCAGTTCTTC. Its translation: CASSYSIRVGEQFF. This chain connects TRBV6-5 to TRBJ2-1, with a weak D call TRBD1 (5 bases). CDR3 size: 14 residues. Trimming took off 0 bases at V and 9 bases at J, with 12 bases between the two ends. Germline lookup yields CDR1 MNHEY and CDR2 SVGAGI.

The chain recombines TRBV11-2 with TRBJ1-5; D call uncertain. This CDR3 has 13 amino acids. CDR1 SGHAT and CDR2 FQNNGV come from the germline V gene. V was cut by 3 bases and J by 7 bases, with 10 bases left in between. This CDR3 reads CASSFRRFQPQHF. The CDR3 bases are TGTGCCAGCAGCTTCCGTCGGTTCCAGCCCCAGCATTTT.

This rearrangement joins TRBV6-5 to TRBJ1-5, with D possibly TRBD1 on 5 matching bases. Germline CDR1 reads MNHEY; CDR2 reads SVGAGI. V lost 7 bases and J lost 1, with 11 bases in between. The CDR3 consists of 14 residues. The CDR3 sequence is CASKRQGSNQPQHF. CDR3 coding DNA: TGTGCCAGCAAAAGGCAGGGAAGCAATCAGCCCCAGCATTTT.

The V and J genes are TRBV7-9 and TRBJ1-2, with a tentative D call TRBD1 (5 bases). Germline V CDR1 and CDR2: SEHNR, FQNEAQ (reference sequence). Trimming removed 0 bases at V and 8 bases at J, with 13 bases between. The CDR3 contains 14 residues. CDR3 region: CASSLATATAGYTF. The CDR3 DNA sequence: TGTGCCAGCAGCTTAGCGACAGCGACGGCCGGCTACACCTTC.

V is TRBV11-2 and J is TRBJ2-1; 8 bases line up with TRBD2. This CDR3 comprises 13 residues. The trim removed 8 bases at V and 4 bases at J, leaving 4 bases unmatched. Germline V CDR1 and CDR2: SGHAT, FQNNGV. The CDR3: CASQAGVYNEQFF. DNA of the CDR3: TGTGCCAGCCAAGCGGGGGTTTACAATGAGCAGTTCTTC.

V usage is TRBV12-3 or TRBV12-4 and J usage is TRBJ2-1; D remains ambiguous. This CDR3 contains 11 residues. Trimming shortened V by 5 bases and J by 7 bases, and 6 bases separated the two germline ends. CDR3 amino acids: CASSPGNEQFF. CDR3 DNA sequence: TGTGCCAGCAGTCCCGGTAATGAGCAGTTCTTC.

J is TRBJ2-7 and V is TRBV5-6, with 7 bases that match TRBD2. Germline trimming cut 3 bases from V and 0 bases from J; bases unmatched to any gene: 9. The CDR3 length is 16 residues. CDR1 is SGHDT, CDR2 YYEEEE, per germline. The CDR3 DNA reads as TGTGCCAGCAGCTCCGGACTCGGGAGGCCCTCCTACGAGCAGTACTTC. Protein product: CASSSGLGRPSYEQYF.

CDR3 in DNA: TGTGCCAGTAGTGCCCGGCCAGGGGGTAACTACGAGCAGTACTTC. Protein sequence: CASSARPGGNYEQYF. The gene calls are TRBV19 and TRBJ2-7; 7 nucleotides match TRBD1. The length of the CDR3 is 15 residues. Per the germline V gene, CDR1 is LNHDA and CDR2 is SQIVND (reference sequence). Trimming took 5 bases from V and 3 from J; bases not matched to a gene: 10.

The chain carries TRBV19 and TRBJ1-2, with TRBD1 identical over 9 bases. This CDR3 comprises 12 residues. The V gene's germline CDR1 is LNHDA and CDR2 SQIVND (reference sequence). The J segment lost 6 bases and the V segment lost 8 bases, leaving 4 bases of the junction unmatched. The CDR3 loop reads CASLGQGNGYTF. The CDR3, as DNA: TGTGCCAGTCTTGGACAGGGGAATGGCTACACCTTC.

J is TRBJ1-5 and V is TRBV7-9; D call uncertain. This CDR3 spans 14 amino acids. Trimming took 5 bases from V and 6 from J, leaving 14 bases between them. CDR1 and CDR2 from the germline V gene are SEHNR and FQNEAQ (reference sequence). The CDR3 nucleotides read TGTGCCAGCAGCCTCGGTTTTGATCCTCAGCCCCAGCATTTT. Translating it yields CASSLGFDPQPQHF.